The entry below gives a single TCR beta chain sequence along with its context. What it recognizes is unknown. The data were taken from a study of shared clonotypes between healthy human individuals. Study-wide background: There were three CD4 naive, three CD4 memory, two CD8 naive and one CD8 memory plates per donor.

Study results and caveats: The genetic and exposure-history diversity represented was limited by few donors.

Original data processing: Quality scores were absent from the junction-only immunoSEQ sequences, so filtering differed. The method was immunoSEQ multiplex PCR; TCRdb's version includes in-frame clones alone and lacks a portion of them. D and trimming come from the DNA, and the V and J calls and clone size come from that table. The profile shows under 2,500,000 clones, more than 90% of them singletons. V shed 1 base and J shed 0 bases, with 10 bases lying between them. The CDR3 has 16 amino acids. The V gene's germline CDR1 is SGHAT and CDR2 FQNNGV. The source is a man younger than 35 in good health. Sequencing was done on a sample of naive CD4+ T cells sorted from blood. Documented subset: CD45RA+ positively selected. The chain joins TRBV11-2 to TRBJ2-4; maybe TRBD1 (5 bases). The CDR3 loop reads CASSLVAGLAKNIQYF. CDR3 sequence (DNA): TGTGCCAGCAGCTTAGTAGCAGGGTTAGCCAAAAACATTCAGTACTTC.